Below, 24 T cell receptor beta chains from the same sample are listed, as sequenced in a study of neurological immune-mediated disorders (dated by TCRdb to the late 2010s). Library generation was performed with 5' RACE. Sequencer: Illumina HiSeq 2500. TCRdb passed the public sequencing reads through fastp at Q25 and MiXCR, retaining productive beta sequences. Under each unique CDR3 protein, matching rows form one entry showing the most common genes and DNA. The sample yields fewer than 50,000 distinct CDR3 sequences; about 13% were counted once. The top ten hold roughly 11% of the sample. The meaning of the sample's time point label: longitudinal time-point 3. Sequencing was performed on PBMCs. All receptors derive from a man younger than 40 in good health.

This clonotype is judged medium-sized. The rearrangement joins TRBV28 to TRBJ2-1; TRBD2 might be the D (5 bases). Germline CDR1 is MDHEN and CDR2 is SYDVKM. There are 13 residues in the CDR3. V was clipped by 3 bases and J by 4 bases, with 7 bases between them. The CDR3, as DNA: TGTGCCAGCAGTTTTTCGGGGTACAATGAGCAGTTCTTC. This sequence encodes CASSFSGYNEQFF.

This clonotype has ten or more counts. The V gene is TRBV4-1, the J gene TRBJ2-7; 8 nucleotides match TRBD1. Unmatched junction bases numbered 11, after V lost 1 base and J lost 6 bases. This CDR3 has 16 amino acids. Germline-derived CDR1 and CDR2 are MGHRA and YSYEKL. CDR3 residues: CASSQAPGQGNTEQYF. The CDR3 DNA reads TGCGCCAGCAGCCAAGCCCCTGGACAGGGTAATACCGAGCAGTACTTC.

In its sample, this clonotype was seen many times. The gene calls are TRBV12-3 or TRBV12-4 and TRBJ2-5; a possible D gene is TRBD1 (6 bases). The ends were cut back, 2 bases at V and 9 bases at J, with 16 bases in the middle. CDR3 size: 14 residues. CDR3 amino acids: CASSLNRGTGAQYF. The CDR3 DNA reads as TGTGCCAGCAGTTTAAATAGGGGGACCGGGGCCCAGTACTTC.

This clonotype was seen at least ten times. The V call is TRBV11-2, the J call TRBJ2-7; 7 bases line up with TRBD1. With 5 bases clipped from V and 0 bases from J, the junction kept 4 bases outside the gene matches. Germline assignment: CDR1 SGHAT and CDR2 FQNNGV. The CDR3 runs to 14 residues. The DNA for the CDR3 is TGTGCCAGCAGCCCGGGACAGTTCTCCTACGAGCAGTACTTC. Encoded protein: CASSPGQFSYEQYF. Full variable domain (missing parts from reference TRBV11-2 and TRBJ2-7): EAGVAQSPRYKIIEKRQSVAFWCNPISGHATLYWYQQILGQGPKLLIQFQNNGVVDDSQLPKDRFSAERLKGVDSTLKIQPAKLEDSAVYLCASSPGQFSYEQYFGPGTRLTVT.

There are many counts of this clonotype. The CDR3 sequence: CASSLIGDTYEQYF. CDR3 bases: TGTGCCAGCAGTTTAATTGGCGATACCTACGAGCAGTACTTC. This chain joins TRBV27 and TRBJ2-7; D ambiguous. The germline V and J ends were trimmed by 2 bases and 2 bases, with 10 bases remaining between them. The CDR3 length is 14 residues. Germline V gene lookup returns CDR1 MNHEY and CDR2 SMNVEV (reference sequence).

This clonotype has a handful of counts. The chain carries TRBV14 and TRBJ1-2; D ambiguous. The length of the CDR3 is 12 residues. Germline V gene lookup returns CDR1 SGHDN and CDR2 FVKESK. The V end lost 2 bases, the J end lost 0 bases, and 1 base lay between the germline ends. The CDR3 protein is CASSQSNYGYTF. CDR3 sequence (DNA): TGTGCCAGCAGCCAATCTAACTATGGCTACACCTTC.

This clonotype was counted ten times or more. The chain links TRBV5-1 to TRBJ2-7; TRBD2 agrees at 9 bases. Germline assignment: CDR1 SGHRS and CDR2 YFSETQ. The CDR3 extends over 15 amino acids. J gave up 4 bases and V 4 bases, and 9 bases lay outside the gene matches. CDR3 DNA sequence: TGCGCCAGCAGCCCGGCGGGAGGGGGCCTTTACGAGCAGTACTTC. It translates to CASSPAGGGLYEQYF. Full variable domain (rest looked up from reference TRBV5-1 and TRBJ2-7): KAGVTQTPRYLIKTRGQQVTLSCSPISGHRSVSWYQQTPGQGLQFLFEYFSETQRNKGNFPGRFSGRQFSNSRSEMNVSTLELGDSALYLCASSPAGGGLYEQYFGPGTRLTVT.

Ten or more counts support this clonotype. The genes are TRBV2 and TRBJ1-6; D remains ambiguous. This CDR3 has 12 residues. Germline V lookup: CDR1 SNHLY, CDR2 FYNNEI. The V end was cut by 4 bases, the J end by 8 bases, with 6 bases between. DNA for the CDR3: TGTGCCAGCAGTGCTGGTGATTCACCCCTCCACTTT. It encodes CASSAGDSPLHF. The full variable domain, in which reference TRBV2 and TRBJ1-6 provide the parts outside the CDR3, is EPEVTQTPSHQVTQMGQEVILRCVPISNHLYFYWYRQILGQKVEFLVSFYNNEISEKSEIFDDQFSVERPDGSNFTLKIRSTKLEDSAMYFCASSAGDSPLHFGNGTRLTVT.

The J gene is TRBJ2-2, the V gene TRBV7-2; 9 bases fit TRBD2. Germline V gene data show CDR1 as SGHTA and CDR2 as FQGNSA. The CDR3 extends over 14 amino acids. With V trimmed by 8 bases and J by 4 bases, 5 bases remained unmatched. This chain's CDR3 is CASQSGRTTGELFF. The CDR3 coding sequence is TGTGCCAGCCAGAGCGGGAGGACCACCGGGGAGCTGTTTTTT.

This clonotype was seen a single time. One junction end does not reproduce the germline sequence, and a read error may be involved. The rearrangement joins TRBV20-1 to TRBJ2-1; TRBD2 matches 7 bases. The CDR3 runs 16 residues. Germline CDR1 and CDR2: DFQATT and SNEGSKA (reference sequence). CDR3 residues: CSARDQGGRSYNDQFF. In DNA form, the CDR3 reads TGCAGTGCTAGAGACCAGGGCGGGAGATCCTACAATGATCAGTTCTTC.

This clonotype was found many times. This chain uses TRBV3-1 with TRBJ2-1; D assignment may be TRBD1 or TRBD2 (6 bases each). This CDR3 contains 16 residues. Per the germline V gene, CDR1 is LGHDT and CDR2 is YNNKEL (reference sequence). V was shortened by 4 bases and J by 10 bases, with 23 bases between the two germline ends. CDR3 nucleotide sequence: TGTGCCAGCAGCCGCCCTCAGTATCTAGGGGGGCGCGAGCAGTTCTTC. Its protein product is CASSRPQYLGGREQFF.

V and J are TRBV5-1 and TRBJ2-5, with TRBD2 matching over 9 bases. This CDR3 contains 14 residues. Per the germline V gene, CDR1 is SGHRS and CDR2 is YFSETQ. The V and J ends lost 4 bases and 11 bases, in that order; junction bases with no gene match: 12. CDR3 nucleotides: TGCGCCAGCAGCCAGGCGGGAGGGTACAATGAGCAGTACTTC. It specifies CASSQAGGYNEQYF.

This clonotype was recorded at least ten times. This chain joins TRBV20-1 and TRBJ2-2, with D unclear. Trimming left V 4 bases short and J 2 bases short, with 20 bases between. The length of the CDR3 is 17 residues. CDR1 is DFQATT and CDR2 is SNEGSKA in the germline V gene (reference sequence). The CDR3 is CSATTLSSPGNTGELFF. CDR3 bases: TGCAGTGCTACAACACTCTCCAGCCCAGGCAACACCGGGGAGCTGTTTTTT.

Turning to this clonotype: Given a much more abundant clone one base away, this may be a read error. V is TRBV6-6 and J is TRBJ2-5; D gene unclear. Germline V gene sequence: CDR1 MNHNY, CDR2 SVGAGI (reference sequence). The CDR3 covers 14 residues. Here the CDR3 reads CARSYAVEQETQYF. In DNA form, the CDR3 reads TGTGCCAGAAGTTACGCTGTGGAGCAAGAGACCCAGTACTTC.

This clonotype was detected ten times or more. The rearrangement joins TRBV20-1 to TRBJ1-4; TRBD1 agrees at 10 bases. Germline CDR1 DFQATT, CDR2 SNEGSKA (reference sequence). V lost 4 bases to trimming and J lost 0 bases; unmatched junction nucleotides: 5. The CDR3 contains 16 residues. The CDR3 region is CSATGTGAATNEKLFF. The CDR3, as DNA: TGCAGTGCTACGGGGACAGGGGCAGCAACTAATGAAAAACTGTTTTTT.

This clonotype was counted many times. The chain links TRBV7-3 to TRBJ2-1; the D gene is possibly TRBD2 (7 bases). Germline V CDR1 and CDR2: SGHTA, FQGTGA. Deletions cut 0 bases from V and 6 bases from J, with 15 bases between. The CDR3 extends over 16 amino acids. The CDR3 nucleotides are TGTGCCAGCAGCTTAACGGGGGGGCTAGCGGTCAATGAGCAGTTCTTC. Translating gives CASSLTGGLAVNEQFF.

Ten or more counts support this clonotype. This chain links TRBV27 with TRBJ1-2; unclear D gene. Germline values: CDR1 MNHEY, CDR2 SMNVEV (reference sequence). The V end was cut by 4 bases, the J end by 4 bases, with 19 bases between. The CDR3 has 16 residues. The CDR3 region has the DNA TGTGCCAGCAGTTACGATGCCAAGGTTAGGTCCTATGGCTACACCTTC. It codes for CASSYDAKVRSYGYTF.

The chain combines TRBV29-1 with TRBJ1-6; D gene unclear. V lost 4 bases and J 6 bases, leaving 10 bases between the germline ends. Germline V gene data show CDR1 as SQVTM and CDR2 as ANQGSEA. The CDR3 spans 13 residues. The DNA of the CDR3 is TGCAGCGTTGGGCAGGATCGTAATTCACCCCTCCACTTT. Its protein is CSVGQDRNSPLHF.

This clonotype was seen many times. The rearrangement uses TRBV7-9 and TRBJ2-2, with 9 bases lining up with TRBD2. The germline V gene has CDR1 SEHNR and CDR2 FQNEAQ (reference sequence). Losses at the gene ends were 3 bases for V and 4 bases for J; bases not matched to a gene: 3. This CDR3 has 15 amino acids. The CDR3 sequence: CASSFSGSITGELFF. The CDR3 nucleotides are TGTGCCAGCAGCTTTAGCGGGAGTATCACCGGGGAGCTGTTTTTT.

The rearrangement joins TRBV7-9 to TRBJ2-4; D perhaps matches TRBD1 (6 bases). V was pared by 3 bases and J by 3 bases, with 9 bases between. The CDR3 spans 14 residues. Germline CDR1 and CDR2: SEHNR and FQNEAQ (reference sequence). CDR3 coding DNA: TGTGCCAGCAGCTTGGACAGTTGCAAAAACATTCAGTACTTC. Translation: CASSLDSCKNIQYF.

This clonotype was seen repeatedly, ten times or more. The chain recombines TRBV4-2 with TRBJ1-2; D uncertain. The germline V gene encodes CDR1 LGHNA and CDR2 YNFKEQ. V was pared by 6 bases and J by 0 bases, with 11 bases between. This CDR3 comprises 14 residues. CDR3 amino acids: CASRMDGANYGYTF. The CDR3, as DNA: TGTGCCAGCAGGATGGACGGGGCTAACTATGGCTACACCTTC.

This clonotype was seen repeatedly, ten times or more. The rearrangement joins TRBV15 to TRBJ2-1; D might be TRBD1 or TRBD2, each matching 6 bases. The CDR3 consists of 15 residues. The germline CDR1 and CDR2 sequences are LNHNV and YYDKDF (reference sequence). The V end lost 3 bases, the J end lost 1 base, and 10 bases lay between the germline ends. This chain's CDR3 is CATSSSGASYNEQFF. CDR3 coding DNA: TGTGCCACCAGCAGTTCGGGGGCTTCCTACAATGAGCAGTTCTTC.

This clonotype was counted at least ten times. The CDR3 reads CASSLVFSGSGDTQYF. The CDR3 region has the DNA TGTGCCAGCAGCTTAGTTTTCAGCGGGAGCGGAGATACGCAGTATTTT. The chain carries TRBV7-2 and TRBJ2-3; 8 nucleotides match TRBD2. In germline, CDR1 is SGHTA, CDR2 FQGNSA. Germline trimming cut 1 base from V and 5 bases from J; bases unmatched to any gene: 8. CDR3 size: 16 residues.

This clonotype was found many times. This chain joins TRBV5-1 and TRBJ1-1, with a possible D match to TRBD1 (6 bases). The V gene lost 0 bases and the J gene lost 0 bases, with 15 bases spanning the gap. The CDR3 has 17 residues. Germline CDR1 is SGHRS and CDR2 is YFSETQ. CDR3 sequence reads: CASSLAGRGNMNTEAFF. The CDR3 region has the DNA TGCGCCAGCAGCTTGGCGGGCAGGGGAAACATGAACACTGAAGCTTTCTTT. Variable domain in full (rest from reference TRBV5-1 and TRBJ1-1): KAGVTQTPRYLIKTRGQQVTLSCSPISGHRSVSWYQQTPGQGLQFLFEYFSETQRNKGNFPGRFSGRQFSNSRSEMNVSTLELGDSALYLCASSLAGRGNMNTEAFFGQGTRLTVV.